The 14 T cell receptor beta chains below were found in one sample sequenced in a study of vaccination and CD4 T cells after COVID-19. Documented treatment: approximately nine-day PBMC culture with coronavirus spike peptide pools or control peptides (ViraFEST assay). These receptors' antigens are unknown. With the Oncomine TCR Beta short-read assay, DNA from cultured CD4+ T cells was sequenced. TCRdb called the PCR reads again in MiXCR, with one record for every CDR3 protein. The sample yields around 17,000 distinct CDR3 sequences, approximately 35% seen once. The sequencing here drew on CD4+ T cells from blood, cultured in vitro, taken before SARS-CoV-2 vaccination. The receptors originated from a human donor who received a COVID-19 vaccine.

This rearrangement joins TRBV30 to TRBJ2-7; 9 positions match TRBD1. With V trimmed by 3 bases and J by 2 bases, 5 bases remained unmatched. Germline values: CDR1 GTSNPN, CDR2 SVGIG (reference sequence). The CDR3 length is 14 residues. In DNA, the CDR3 is TGTGCCTGGAGCGGACAGGGGCGAACCTACGAGCAGTACTTC. Translating it yields CAWSGQGRTYEQYF.

The V gene is TRBV5-4, the J gene TRBJ2-3; tentative D call: TRBD2 (6 bases). Trimming shortened V by 4 bases and J by 0 bases, and 12 bases separated the two germline ends. The CDR3 spans 15 residues. Per the germline V gene, CDR1 is SGHNT and CDR2 is YYREEE (reference sequence). The CDR3 loop reads CASSRDFSSTDTQYF. CDR3 DNA: TGTGCCAGCAGCCGGGACTTTTCTAGCACAGATACGCAGTATTTT.

The chain combines TRBV6-5 with TRBJ1-5; D is uncertain. V was clipped by 3 bases and J by 1 base, with 4 bases between them. The V gene's germline CDR1 is MNHEY and CDR2 SVGAGI. This CDR3 is built from 13 residues. CDR3 nucleotides: TGTGCCAGCAGTTATGACAGCAATCAGCCCCAGCATTTT. Translating gives CASSYDSNQPQHF.

This clonotype occurred a few times. This chain joins TRBV6-2 or TRBV6-3 and TRBJ1-5; tentative D call: TRBD1 (5 bases). The CDR3 runs 16 residues. Trimming cost V 6 bases and J 3 bases, with 18 bases left between them. CDR1 MNHEY and CDR2 SVGEGT come from the germline V gene. Here the CDR3 reads CASSTTDGTFNQPQHF. Here the CDR3 DNA reads TGTGCCAGCAGCACAACCGACGGGACTTTCAATCAGCCCCAGCATTTT.

The chain combines TRBV20-1 with TRBJ1-2; D remains unclear. Germline CDR1 DFQATT, CDR2 SNEGSKA (reference sequence). The CDR3 totals 15 residues. The ends were cut back, 6 bases at V and 8 bases at J, with 25 bases in the middle. This chain's CDR3 is CSAFFTPRVGEGYTF. The CDR3 coding sequence is TGCAGTGCCTTCTTTACTCCGAGGGTAGGAGAGGGCTACACCTTC.

The genes are TRBV7-3 and TRBJ1-5; a possible D gene is TRBD1 (5 bases). The germline CDR1 and CDR2 sequences are SGHTA and FQGTGA. Between the trimmed V and J ends, which lost 5 bases and 7 bases, there was a span of 21 bases. The CDR3 runs to 16 residues. CDR3 nucleotide sequence: TGTGCCAGCAGCCCAGCCGGCGGTGGAGGGGACCAGCCCCAGCATTTT. Translation: CASSPAGGGGDQPQHF.

This chain uses TRBV6-1 with TRBJ2-1; TRBD1 agrees at 12 bases. J gave up 5 bases and V 5 bases, and 4 bases lay outside the gene matches. The CDR3 consists of 15 residues. Per the germline V gene, CDR1 is MNHNS and CDR2 is SASEGT. CDR3 sequence reads: CASSPGQGADNEQFF. The CDR3 DNA reads as TGTGCCAGCAGTCCGGGACAGGGGGCGGACAATGAGCAGTTCTTC.

This clonotype is deemed medium-sized. V and J are TRBV6-1 and TRBJ1-2; 7 bases are a match to TRBD1. Germline V CDR1 and CDR2: MNHNS, SASEGT. V lost 6 bases to trimming and J lost 2 bases; unmatched junction nucleotides: 0. The CDR3 consists of 12 residues. CDR3 bases: TGTGCCAGCAGACAGGGGAACTATGGCTACACCTTC. Its protein product is CASRQGNYGYTF.

The chain recombines TRBV11-2 with TRBJ2-3, with 7 bases fitting TRBD1. From germline, CDR1 is SGHAT and CDR2 FQNNGV. V was clipped by 6 bases and J by 2 bases; unmatched bases: 11. The CDR3 contains 16 residues. The CDR3 nucleotides read TGTGCCAGCAGAAACCCGGGACAGAAAGACACAGATACGCAGTATTTT. Protein sequence: CASRNPGQKDTDTQYF.

This clonotype was detected only a few times. The chain combines TRBV7-8 with TRBJ2-1; perhaps TRBD2 as D (9 bases). V was pared by 10 bases and J by 6 bases, with 28 bases between. Per germline, CDR1 SGHVS and CDR2 FQNEAQ. This CDR3 spans 17 amino acids. The CDR3 protein is CATIRGRPGLASNEQFF. Written as DNA, the CDR3 is TGTGCCACGATCAGGGGGCGTCCGGGACTAGCCTCCAATGAGCAGTTCTTC.

This sequence joins TRBV2 and TRBJ1-2; D not certain. Germline CDR1 and CDR2: SNHLY and FYNNEI. The CDR3 totals 13 residues. V was pared by 8 bases and J by 2 bases, with 12 bases between. The CDR3 DNA reads as TGTGCCAGCCAACGTGAGAGGAACTATGGCTACACCTTC. Protein sequence: CASQRERNYGYTF.

The gene calls are TRBV6-5 and TRBJ2-3, with 9 bases matching TRBD1. Per the germline V gene, CDR1 is MNHEY and CDR2 is SVGAGI. The V segment lost 0 bases and the J segment 3 bases; nucleotides outside the gene matches: 4. This CDR3 contains 16 residues. CDR3 nucleotide sequence: TGTGCCAGCAGTTACTCTAGACAGGGGGGAACAGATACGCAGTATTTT. Translation gives CASSYSRQGGTDTQYF.

The chain carries TRBV5-1 and TRBJ1-2; TRBD1 might be the D (5 bases). Germline V gene data show CDR1 as SGHRS and CDR2 as YFSETQ. The CDR3 is 13 residues long. V dropped 7 bases and J dropped 2 bases, with 12 bases sitting between them. The CDR3: CASARDFNYGYTF. The CDR3 DNA is TGCGCCAGCGCCCGGGACTTCAACTATGGCTACACCTTC. The full variable domain, in which reference TRBV5-1 and TRBJ1-2 provide the parts outside the CDR3, is KAGVTQTPRYLIKTRGQQVTLSCSPISGHRSVSWYQQTPGQGLQFLFEYFSETQRNKGNFPGRFSGRQFSNSRSEMNVSTLELGDSALYLCASARDFNYGYTFGSGTRLTVV.

CDR3 sequence reads: CASSRQGYYGYTF. The CDR3, as DNA: TGTGCCAGCAGCCGACAGGGATACTATGGCTACACCTTC. The chain couples TRBV28 to TRBJ1-2; the match to TRBD1 covers 7 bases. Germline V gene data show CDR1 as MDHEN and CDR2 as SYDVKM. CDR3 length equals 13 residues. V gave up 6 bases and J gave up 3 bases; unmatched junction bases: 4.